The 24 T cell receptor beta chains reported below all come from one sample, sequenced in a study of blood T cell repertoires in COVID-19. TCRdb's copy holds only in-frame clones and misses some; the assay was immunoSEQ multiplex PCR. Seen here are 150,000 to 200,000 clones, over 75% observed once, and the top ten hold 9.8%. Specimen: peripheral blood. All receptors come from a woman of 80 years or more with acute or convalescent COVID-19.

The chain uses TRBV19 and TRBJ2-5; perhaps TRBD2 as D (5 bases). Trimming left V 1 base short and J 2 bases short, with 11 bases between. CDR1 LNHDA and CDR2 SQIVND come from the germline V gene (reference sequence). CDR3 length: 15 residues. In DNA form, the CDR3 reads TGTGCCAGTAGTATAGCCGCTAGCCTTCAAGAGACCCAGTACTTC. It codes for CASSIAASLQETQYF.

V and J are TRBV5-1 and TRBJ1-2; 10 bases are shared with TRBD1. V lost 4 bases, J lost 3 bases, and 3 bases stayed unmatched. CDR3 length: 14 residues. Germline lookup yields CDR1 SGHRS and CDR2 YFSETQ. The CDR3 sequence: CASSAGQGYYGYTF. CDR3 bases: TGCGCCAGCAGCGCGGGACAGGGGTACTATGGCTACACCTTC. Full variable domain (outside the CDR3, taken from reference TRBV5-1 and TRBJ1-2): KAGVTQTPRYLIKTRGQQVTLSCSPISGHRSVSWYQQTPGQGLQFLFEYFSETQRNKGNFPGRFSGRQFSNSRSEMNVSTLELGDSALYLCASSAGQGYYGYTFGSGTRLTVV.

This chain links TRBV4-3 with TRBJ1-3, with a possible D match to TRBD1 (5 bases). Per the germline V gene, CDR1 is LGHNA and CDR2 is YSLEER. Trimming took 0 bases from V and 3 from J, leaving 18 bases between them. This CDR3 has 18 amino acids. CDR3 nucleotides: TGCGCCAGCAGCCAAGAAGTCCCACAGGAATTAGGTGGAAACACCATATATTTT. Protein product: CASSQEVPQELGGNTIYF.

The chain recombines TRBV18 with TRBJ2-3; D is possibly TRBD1 (6 bases). Per germline, CDR1 KGHSH and CDR2 LQKENI. The CDR3 has 16 amino acids. The V and J ends lost 3 bases and 2 bases respectively, with 15 bases between them. The CDR3 nucleotides read TGTGCCAGCTCACCGGACAGACACCTATCCACAGATACGCAGTATTTT. As protein: CASSPDRHLSTDTQYF.

This clone was counted a single time. This chain links TRBV4-1 with TRBJ2-4, with 9 bases matching TRBD1. V lost 2 bases and J lost 4; bases outside the gene matches: 9. The CDR3 contains 17 residues. CDR1 and CDR2 from the germline V gene are MGHRA and YSYEKL. The CDR3 DNA is TGCGCCAGCAGCCAACCTCCGGGACAGGGAAGGAAAAACATTCAGTACTTC. It yields the protein CASSQPPGQGRKNIQYF.

This chain uses TRBV4-3 with TRBJ1-5, with unresolved D. CDR1 is LGHNA and CDR2 is YSLEER in the germline V gene. Trimming pared 0 bases from V and 9 bases from J, leaving 9 bases between. This CDR3 comprises 13 residues. The CDR3 DNA reads as TGCGCCAGCAGCCAAGATTTTCCCGGGCCCCAGCATTTT. This translates into CASSQDFPGPQHF.

This sequence joins TRBV18 and TRBJ1-4; 9 bases map to TRBD1. Germline V CDR1 and CDR2: KGHSH, LQKENI. The CDR3 consists of 16 residues. V dropped 4 bases and J dropped 4; count of bases not matched to a gene: 7. CDR3 in DNA: TGTGCCAGCTCACTGGGACAGGGTTCGGGTAATGAAAAACTGTTTTTT. Its translation: CASSLGQGSGNEKLFF.

Only one count was recorded for this clone. The chain couples TRBV24-1 to TRBJ1-2; the D gene is possibly TRBD1 (5 bases). Germline lookup yields CDR1 KGHDR and CDR2 SFDVKD. This CDR3 is built from 16 residues. V was trimmed by 2 bases and J by 4 bases, leaving 16 bases between them. The CDR3 DNA reads as TGTGCCACCAGTGATTCGGACCCCACAGGCACCTATGGCTACACCTTC. Protein sequence: CATSDSDPTGTYGYTF.

This clone was seen more than once but under ten times. In nucleotides, the CDR3 is TGTGCCAGCAGCTCCCCAGGGTACGCTTTCTTT. Translated: CASSSPGYAFF. V usage is TRBV7-2 and J usage is TRBJ1-1; TRBD1 might be the D (5 bases). V was pared by 4 bases and J by 11 bases, with 11 bases between. This CDR3 comprises 11 residues. The V gene's germline CDR1 is SGHTA and CDR2 FQGNSA.

The chain joins TRBV6-1 to TRBJ2-7; perhaps TRBD1 as D (5 bases). The CDR3 covers 15 residues. V shed 2 bases and J shed 2 bases, with 13 bases lying between them. The V gene's germline CDR1 is MNHNS and CDR2 SASEGT. Here the CDR3 reads CASSEILGATYEQYF. The CDR3 DNA reads TGTGCCAGCAGTGAAATTTTAGGGGCAACCTACGAGCAGTACTTC.

The chain uses TRBV27 and TRBJ2-4; perhaps TRBD1 as D (5 bases). The ends were cut back, 4 bases at V and 0 bases at J, with 10 bases in the middle. The CDR3 totals 15 residues. Germline-derived CDR1 and CDR2 are MNHEY and SMNVEV (reference sequence). CDR3 nucleotide sequence: TGTGCCAGCAGTTCAGTCAGGGTAGCCAAAAACATTCAGTACTTC. Translating gives CASSSVRVAKNIQYF.

The J gene is TRBJ1-4, the V gene TRBV21-1; the DNA was not used to check the table's D call, TRBD1. TRBV21-1 is designated a pseudogene. The CDR3 runs 15 residues. CDR3 loop: CASSPRTAINEKLFF. The CDR3 nucleotides read TGTGCCAGCAGCCCCCGGACAGCCATTAATGAAAAACTGTTTTTT.

This clone was seen only once. The J gene is TRBJ2-2, the V gene TRBV6-5; 10 bases match TRBD2. The germline gives CDR1 MNHEY, CDR2 SVGAGI. The ends lost 6 bases at V and 8 bases at J; junction bases unmatched: 9. The CDR3 runs 15 residues. CDR3 protein: CASSGLAGVGGELFF. In DNA form, the CDR3 reads TGTGCCAGCAGCGGGCTAGCGGGAGTAGGGGGGGAGCTGTTTTTT.

This chain links TRBV3-1 (or the pseudogene TRBV3-2) with TRBJ1-3, with no clear D. Trimming took 1 base from V and 0 from J, leaving 7 bases between them. The V gene's germline CDR1 is LGHDT and CDR2 YNNKEL (reference sequence). The CDR3 loop spans 15 amino acids. The CDR3 DNA reads as TGTGCCAGCAGCCAAGTGCGGAGCTCTGGAAACACCATATATTTT. The encoded protein is CASSQVRSSGNTIYF.

The V call is TRBV18, the J call TRBJ2-7; 7 bases fit TRBD2. J was trimmed by 1 base and V by 6 bases; bases with no gene match: 15. CDR3 size: 17 residues. Per germline, CDR1 KGHSH and CDR2 LQKENI. The CDR3 is CASSRGGLGAQSYEQYF. Written as DNA, the CDR3 is TGTGCCAGCTCCCGCGGGGGACTCGGGGCGCAATCCTACGAGCAGTACTTC.

The chain joins TRBV30 to TRBJ2-7; possibly TRBD2 for D (6 bases). Between the trimmed V and J ends, which lost 8 bases and 7 bases, there was a span of 15 bases. The CDR3 loop spans 11 amino acids. Germline lookup yields CDR1 GTSNPN and CDR2 SVGIG (reference sequence). The CDR3 DNA reads as TGTGCCGGAGGGATTGGATGGGAGCAGTACTTC. It specifies CAGGIGWEQYF.

The sample holds one count of this clone. The chain is built from TRBV7-2 and TRBJ2-1, with D possibly TRBD1 on 6 matching bases. CDR3 length equals 13 residues. Per germline, CDR1 SGHTA and CDR2 FQGNSA. The V and J ends lost 2 bases and 7 bases respectively, with 9 bases between them. The DNA for the CDR3 is TGTGCCAGCAGCTTATCAGGGGTAAATGAGCAGTTCTTC. Translation gives CASSLSGVNEQFF.

CDR3 region: CASSQQGSGYGYTF. DNA of the CDR3: TGTGCCAGCTCACAACAGGGGAGTGGCTATGGCTACACCTTC. V usage is TRBV18 and J usage is TRBJ1-2, with 7 bases aligning to TRBD1. Germline loops: CDR1 KGHSH, CDR2 LQKENI. The CDR3 contains 14 residues. Losses at the gene ends were 4 bases for V and 4 bases for J; bases not matched to a gene: 6.

The genes are TRBV3-1 (or the pseudogene TRBV3-2) and TRBJ2-5; 15 nucleotides align to TRBD2. The J segment lost 4 bases and the V segment lost 3 bases, leaving 9 bases of the junction unmatched. The CDR3 runs 18 residues. CDR1 LGHDT and CDR2 YNNKEL come from the germline V gene (reference sequence). The CDR3 protein is CASSQFRTSGRAAETQYF. CDR3 DNA sequence: TGTGCCAGCAGCCAGTTTCGGACTAGCGGGAGGGCCGCAGAGACCCAGTACTTC.

This rearrangement joins TRBV2 to TRBJ1-5, with TRBD1 matching 9 bases. This CDR3 spans 12 amino acids. Trimming cost V 4 bases and J 8 bases; bases outside gene matches: 0. CDR1 and CDR2 from the germline V gene are SNHLY and FYNNEI. CDR3 amino acids: CASSGQGEPQHF. DNA of the CDR3: TGTGCCAGCAGTGGACAGGGGGAGCCCCAGCATTTT.

This chain joins TRBV5-4 and TRBJ1-2; TRBD1 might be the D (5 bases). CDR3 length: 16 amino acids. Germline loops: CDR1 SGHNT, CDR2 YYREEE (reference sequence). Trimming removed 4 bases at V and 4 bases at J, with 20 bases between. CDR3 in amino acids: CASSLAEGGGGYGYTF. In nucleotides, the CDR3 is TGTGCCAGCAGCCTTGCCGAGGGCGGGGGGGGCTATGGCTACACCTTC. Combining the CDR3 with reference TRBV5-4 and TRBJ1-2 gives the whole variable domain ETGVTQSPTHLIKTRGQQVTLRCSSQSGHNTVSWYQQALGQGPQFIFQYYREEENGRGNFPPRFSGLQFPNYSSELNVNALELDDSALYLCASSLAEGGGGYGYTFGSGTRLTVV.

The chain is built from TRBV5-4 and TRBJ2-4; 9 bases fit TRBD2. Germline V CDR1 and CDR2: SGHNT, YYREEE (reference sequence). The V segment lost 0 bases and the J segment 3 bases; nucleotides outside the gene matches: 4. CDR3 length: 16 residues. CDR3 region: CASSLVGGRGKNIQYF. Here the CDR3 DNA reads TGTGCCAGCAGCTTGGTTGGCGGGAGGGGCAAAAACATTCAGTACTTC.

The V and J genes are TRBV4-2 and TRBJ1-2; tentative D call: TRBD1 (5 bases). The germline V and J ends were trimmed by 4 bases and 7 bases, with 16 bases remaining between them. The CDR3 sequence is 14 residues long. Germline assignment: CDR1 LGHNA and CDR2 YNFKEQ. The CDR3 sequence is CASSPLPTEGGYTF. The CDR3 DNA reads TGTGCCAGCAGCCCCTTACCGACAGAAGGTGGCTACACCTTC.

The V gene is TRBV28, the J gene TRBJ1-3; 7 positions match TRBD1. Trimming removed 2 bases from V and 4 bases from J; junction bases left unmatched: 5. Germline assignment: CDR1 MDHEN and CDR2 SYDVKM. The CDR3 is 15 residues long. The DNA for the CDR3 is TGTGCCAGCAGTTTACGGGCAGGGGGAGGAAACACCATATATTTT. Translation: CASSLRAGGGNTIYF. The full variable domain, with the rest looked up from reference TRBV28 and TRBJ1-3, is DVKVTQSSRYLVKRTGEKVFLECVQDMDHENMFWYRQDPGLGLRLIYFSYDVKMKEKGDIPEGYSVSREKKERFSLILESASTNQTSMYLCASSLRAGGGNTIYFGEGSWLTVV.